This T cell receptor beta chain was sequenced for a study of blood T cell repertoires in COVID-19. Turning to the study itself: From T cells, B-cell-depleted T cells, or PBMCs came the material, which was cDNA or gDNA.

Under the authors' procedure: Cell counts per sample came from amplifying reference gene primers. Sequencing was performed with immunoSEQ multiplex PCR; in TCRdb, only in-frame clones are kept and a portion is missing. V, J and clone size were drawn from that table, and D and trimming were deduced from the DNA. The profile covers about 110,000 clones, with roughly 84% appearing a single time and 2.1% taken by the ten largest. Sequenced: peripheral blood. The clonotype originates from a human donor in a cohort sampled during active COVID-19.

The CDR3 coding sequence is TGTGCCAGCAATAAGGGACAGGGAACGATCGCAGATACGCAGTATTTT. It yields the protein CASNKGQGTIADTQYF. The genes are TRBV6-6 and TRBJ2-3; 9 bases line up with TRBD1. This CDR3 region has 16 residues. Germline V gene lookup returns CDR1 MNHNY and CDR2 SVGAGI (reference sequence). J gave up 4 bases and V 7 bases, and 12 bases lay outside the gene matches.